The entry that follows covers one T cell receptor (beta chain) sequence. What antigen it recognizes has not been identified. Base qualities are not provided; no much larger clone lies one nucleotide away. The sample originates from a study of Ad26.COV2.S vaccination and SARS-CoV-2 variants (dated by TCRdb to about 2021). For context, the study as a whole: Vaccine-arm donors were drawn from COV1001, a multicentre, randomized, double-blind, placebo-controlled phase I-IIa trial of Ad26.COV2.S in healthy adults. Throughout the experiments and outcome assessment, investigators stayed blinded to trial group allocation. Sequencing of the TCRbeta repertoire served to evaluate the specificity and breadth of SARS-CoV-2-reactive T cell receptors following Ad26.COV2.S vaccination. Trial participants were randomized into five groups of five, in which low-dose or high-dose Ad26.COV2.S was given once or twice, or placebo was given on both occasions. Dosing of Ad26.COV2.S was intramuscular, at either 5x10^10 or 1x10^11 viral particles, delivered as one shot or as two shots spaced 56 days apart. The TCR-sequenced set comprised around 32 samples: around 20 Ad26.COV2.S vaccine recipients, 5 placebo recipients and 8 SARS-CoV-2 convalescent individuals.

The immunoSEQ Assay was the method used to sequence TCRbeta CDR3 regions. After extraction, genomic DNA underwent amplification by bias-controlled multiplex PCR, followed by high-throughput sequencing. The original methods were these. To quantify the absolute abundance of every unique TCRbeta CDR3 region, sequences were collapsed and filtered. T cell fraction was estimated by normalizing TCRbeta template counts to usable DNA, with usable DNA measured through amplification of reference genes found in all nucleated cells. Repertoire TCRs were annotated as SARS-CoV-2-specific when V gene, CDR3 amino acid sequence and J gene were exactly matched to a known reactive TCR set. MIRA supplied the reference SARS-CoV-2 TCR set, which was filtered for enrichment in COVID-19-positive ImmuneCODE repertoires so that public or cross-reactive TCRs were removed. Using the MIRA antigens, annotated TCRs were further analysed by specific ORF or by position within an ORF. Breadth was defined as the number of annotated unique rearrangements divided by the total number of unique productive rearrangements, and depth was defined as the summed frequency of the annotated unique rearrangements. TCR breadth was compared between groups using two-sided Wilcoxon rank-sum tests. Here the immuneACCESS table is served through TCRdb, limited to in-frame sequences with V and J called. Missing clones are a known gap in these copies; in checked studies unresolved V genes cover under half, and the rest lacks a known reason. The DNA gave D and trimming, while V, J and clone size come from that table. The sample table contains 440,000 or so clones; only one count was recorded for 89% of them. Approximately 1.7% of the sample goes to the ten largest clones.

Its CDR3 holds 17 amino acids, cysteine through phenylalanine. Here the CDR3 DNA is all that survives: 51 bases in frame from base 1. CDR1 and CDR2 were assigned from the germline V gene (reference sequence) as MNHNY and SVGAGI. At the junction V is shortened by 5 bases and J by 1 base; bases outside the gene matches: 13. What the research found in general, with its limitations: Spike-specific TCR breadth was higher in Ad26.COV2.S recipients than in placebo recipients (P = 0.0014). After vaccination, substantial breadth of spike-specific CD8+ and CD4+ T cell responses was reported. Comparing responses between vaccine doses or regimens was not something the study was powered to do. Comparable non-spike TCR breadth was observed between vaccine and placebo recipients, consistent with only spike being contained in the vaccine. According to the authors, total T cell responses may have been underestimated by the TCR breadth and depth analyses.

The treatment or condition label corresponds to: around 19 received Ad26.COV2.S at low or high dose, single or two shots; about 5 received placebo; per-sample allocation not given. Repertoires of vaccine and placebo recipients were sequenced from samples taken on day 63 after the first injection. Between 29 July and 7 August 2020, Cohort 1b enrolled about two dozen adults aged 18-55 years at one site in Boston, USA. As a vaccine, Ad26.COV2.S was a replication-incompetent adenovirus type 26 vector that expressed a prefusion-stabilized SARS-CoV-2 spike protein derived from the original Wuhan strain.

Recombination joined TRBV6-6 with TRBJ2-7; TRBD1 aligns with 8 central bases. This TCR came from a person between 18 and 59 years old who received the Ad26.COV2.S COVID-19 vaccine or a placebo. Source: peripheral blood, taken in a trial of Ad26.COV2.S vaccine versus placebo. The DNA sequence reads TGTGCCAGCAGTCTTACGGGTATAACAGGGGGTTCCTACGAGCAGTACTTC. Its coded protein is CASSLTGITGGSYEQYF.